This T cell receptor beta chain was captured in a study of cytomegalovirus exposure and HLA in healthy donors. PCR used 60 Vbeta primers and 13 Jbeta primers. Data came from immunoSEQ multiplex PCR; TCRdb stores just in-frame clones and leaves some out. The sample records about 150,000 clones, 76% being singletons. Material: PBMCs. This receptor was obtained from a woman aged 35 to 49 in good health and CMV-seronegative.

The CDR3: CASSPGTGESPLHF. The CDR3 DNA sequence: TGCGCCAGCAGCCCAGGGACAGGGGAATCACCCCTCCACTTT. The chain has TRBV5-1 and TRBJ1-6, with 10 nucleotides matching TRBD1. V lost 4 bases to trimming and J lost 10 bases; unmatched junction nucleotides: 5. CDR1 is SGHRS and CDR2 is YFSETQ in the germline V gene. This CDR3 has 14 residues.